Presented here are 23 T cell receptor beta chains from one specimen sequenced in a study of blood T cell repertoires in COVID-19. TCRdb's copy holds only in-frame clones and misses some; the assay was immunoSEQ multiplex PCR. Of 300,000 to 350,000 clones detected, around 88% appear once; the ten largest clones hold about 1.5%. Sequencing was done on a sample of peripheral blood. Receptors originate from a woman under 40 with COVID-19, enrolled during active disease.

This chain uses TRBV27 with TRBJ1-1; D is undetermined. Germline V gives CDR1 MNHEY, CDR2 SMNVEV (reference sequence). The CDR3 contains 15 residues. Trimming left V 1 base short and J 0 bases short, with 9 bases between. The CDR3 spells CASSLLSQMNTEAFF. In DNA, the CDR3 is TGTGCCAGCAGTTTATTGTCGCAGATGAACACTGAAGCTTTCTTT.

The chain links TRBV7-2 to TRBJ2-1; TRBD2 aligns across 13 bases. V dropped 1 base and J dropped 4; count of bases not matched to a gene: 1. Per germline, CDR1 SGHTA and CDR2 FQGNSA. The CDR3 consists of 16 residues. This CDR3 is CASSLEGLAGYNEQFF. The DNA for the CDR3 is TGTGCCAGCAGCTTAGAGGGACTAGCGGGGTACAATGAGCAGTTCTTC.

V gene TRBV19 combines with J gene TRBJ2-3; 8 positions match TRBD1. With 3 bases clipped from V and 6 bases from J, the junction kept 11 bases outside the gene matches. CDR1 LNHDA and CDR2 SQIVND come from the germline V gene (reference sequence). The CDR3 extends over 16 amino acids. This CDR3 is CASSIGTGALADTQYF. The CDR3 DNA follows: TGTGCCAGTAGTATTGGGACAGGAGCTTTGGCGGATACGCAGTATTTT.

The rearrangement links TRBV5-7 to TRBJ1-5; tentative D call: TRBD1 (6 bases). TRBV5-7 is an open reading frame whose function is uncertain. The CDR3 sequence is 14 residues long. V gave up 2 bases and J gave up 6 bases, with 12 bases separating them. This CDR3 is CASSLQGLSQPQHF. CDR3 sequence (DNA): TGTGCCAGCAGCTTACAGGGTCTCAGTCAGCCCCAGCATTTT.

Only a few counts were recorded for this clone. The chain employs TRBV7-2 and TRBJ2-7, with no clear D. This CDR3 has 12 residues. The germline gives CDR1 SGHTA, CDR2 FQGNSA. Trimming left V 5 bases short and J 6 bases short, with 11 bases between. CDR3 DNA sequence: TGTGCCAGCAGCACCGGCAGGCTCGAGCAGTACTTC. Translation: CASSTGRLEQYF.

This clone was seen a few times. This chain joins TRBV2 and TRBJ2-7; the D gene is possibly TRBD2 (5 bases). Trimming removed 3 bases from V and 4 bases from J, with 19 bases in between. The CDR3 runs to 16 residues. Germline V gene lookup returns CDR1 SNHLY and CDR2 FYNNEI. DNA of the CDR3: TGTGCCAGCAGTGATGTAGGGATTCCTACTAGATACGAGCAGTACTTC. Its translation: CASSDVGIPTRYEQYF.

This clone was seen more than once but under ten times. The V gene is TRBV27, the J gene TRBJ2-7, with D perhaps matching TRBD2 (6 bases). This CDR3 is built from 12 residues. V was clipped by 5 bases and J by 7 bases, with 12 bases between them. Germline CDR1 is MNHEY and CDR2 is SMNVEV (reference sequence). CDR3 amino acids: CASSPPRGEQYF. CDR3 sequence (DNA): TGTGCCAGCAGTCCCCCCCGGGGGGAGCAGTACTTC.

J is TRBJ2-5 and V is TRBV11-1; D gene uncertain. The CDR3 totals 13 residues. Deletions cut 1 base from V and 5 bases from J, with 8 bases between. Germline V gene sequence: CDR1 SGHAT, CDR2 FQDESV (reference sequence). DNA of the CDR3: TGTGCCAGCAGCTTAGGACATGTGGAGACCCAGTACTTC. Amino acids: CASSLGHVETQYF.

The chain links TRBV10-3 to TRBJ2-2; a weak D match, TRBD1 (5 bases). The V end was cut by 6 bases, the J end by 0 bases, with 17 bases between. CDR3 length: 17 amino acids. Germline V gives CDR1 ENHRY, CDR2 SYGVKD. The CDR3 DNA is TGTGCCATCAGCGCCGTGGGGCACTCTGCGAACACCGGGGAGCTGTTTTTT. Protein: CAISAVGHSANTGELFF.

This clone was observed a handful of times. In nucleotides, the CDR3 is TGTGCCAGCAGCCTACCGAGTGACAGGGCCTTCTATGGCTACACCTTC. This gives the protein CASSLPSDRAFYGYTF. The rearrangement links TRBV7-8 to TRBJ1-2; 7 bases agree with TRBD1. Germline V gene data show CDR1 as SGHVS and CDR2 as FQNEAQ. The V gene end was trimmed by 5 bases and the J gene end by 4 bases; junction bases not matched to a gene: 13. This CDR3 comprises 16 residues.

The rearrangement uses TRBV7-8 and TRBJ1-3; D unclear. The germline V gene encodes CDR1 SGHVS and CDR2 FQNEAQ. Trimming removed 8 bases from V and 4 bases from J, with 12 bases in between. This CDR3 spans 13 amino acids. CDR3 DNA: TGTGCCAGCTCGAATCTATTCGGAAACACCATATATTTT. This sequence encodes CASSNLFGNTIYF.

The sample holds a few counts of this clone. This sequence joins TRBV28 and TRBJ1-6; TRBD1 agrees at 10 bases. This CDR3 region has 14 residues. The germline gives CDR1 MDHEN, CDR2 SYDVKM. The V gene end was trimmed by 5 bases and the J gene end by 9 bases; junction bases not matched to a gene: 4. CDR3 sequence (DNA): TGTGCCAGCAGTCCCGGGACAGGGGTTTCACCCCTCCACTTT. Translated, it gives CASSPGTGVSPLHF.

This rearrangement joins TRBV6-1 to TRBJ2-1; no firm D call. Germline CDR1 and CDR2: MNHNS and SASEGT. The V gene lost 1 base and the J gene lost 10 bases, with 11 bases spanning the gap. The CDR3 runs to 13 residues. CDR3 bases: TGTGCCAGCAGTGAAGGTACGTCCAGAGAGCAGTTCTTC. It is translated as CASSEGTSREQFF.

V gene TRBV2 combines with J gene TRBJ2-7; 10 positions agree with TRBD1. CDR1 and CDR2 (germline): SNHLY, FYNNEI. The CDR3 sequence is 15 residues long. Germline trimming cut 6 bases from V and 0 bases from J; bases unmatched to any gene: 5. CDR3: CASRDRQGASYEQYF. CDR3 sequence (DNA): TGTGCCAGCAGGGACCGACAGGGGGCCTCCTACGAGCAGTACTTC.

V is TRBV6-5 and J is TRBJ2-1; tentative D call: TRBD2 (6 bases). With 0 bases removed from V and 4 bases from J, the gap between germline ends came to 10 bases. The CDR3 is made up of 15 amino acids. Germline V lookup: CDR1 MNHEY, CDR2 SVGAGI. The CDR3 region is CASSYSGGRYNEQFF. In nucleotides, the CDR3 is TGTGCCAGCAGTTACTCCGGGGGTCGGTACAATGAGCAGTTCTTC.

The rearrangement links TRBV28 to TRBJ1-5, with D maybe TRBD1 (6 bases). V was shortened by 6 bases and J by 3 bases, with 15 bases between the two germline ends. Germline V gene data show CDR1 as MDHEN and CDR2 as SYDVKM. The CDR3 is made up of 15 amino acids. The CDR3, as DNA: TGTGCCAGCAGCGAATCGACAGGACCCAATCAGCCCCAGCATTTT. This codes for CASSESTGPNQPQHF.

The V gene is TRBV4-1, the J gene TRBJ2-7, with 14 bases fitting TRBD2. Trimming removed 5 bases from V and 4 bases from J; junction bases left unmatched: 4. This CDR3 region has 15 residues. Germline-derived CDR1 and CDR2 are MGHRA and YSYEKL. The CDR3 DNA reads TGCGCCAGCAGCTTGGGGACTAGCGGGGGTTACGAGCAGTACTTC. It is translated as CASSLGTSGGYEQYF.

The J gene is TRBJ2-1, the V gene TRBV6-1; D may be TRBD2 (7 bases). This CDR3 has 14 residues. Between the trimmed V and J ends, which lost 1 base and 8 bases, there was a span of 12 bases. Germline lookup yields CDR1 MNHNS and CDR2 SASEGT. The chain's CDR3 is CASSEVGGGYEQFF. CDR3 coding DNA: TGTGCCAGCAGTGAAGTTGGCGGGGGCTATGAGCAGTTCTTC.

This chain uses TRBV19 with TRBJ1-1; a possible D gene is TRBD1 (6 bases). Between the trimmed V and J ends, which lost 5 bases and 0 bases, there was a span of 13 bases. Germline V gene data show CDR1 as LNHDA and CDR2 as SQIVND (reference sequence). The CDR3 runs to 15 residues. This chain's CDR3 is CASSSEGTLNTEAFF. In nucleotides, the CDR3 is TGTGCCAGTAGTTCTGAGGGGACACTGAACACTGAAGCTTTCTTT.

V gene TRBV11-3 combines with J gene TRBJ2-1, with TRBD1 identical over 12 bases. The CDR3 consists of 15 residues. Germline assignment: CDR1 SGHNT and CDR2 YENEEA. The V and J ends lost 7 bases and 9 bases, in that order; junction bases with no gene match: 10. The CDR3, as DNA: TGTGCCAGCACCCCGGGGGACAGGGGGCTGGGTGAGCAGTTCTTC. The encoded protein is CASTPGDRGLGEQFF.

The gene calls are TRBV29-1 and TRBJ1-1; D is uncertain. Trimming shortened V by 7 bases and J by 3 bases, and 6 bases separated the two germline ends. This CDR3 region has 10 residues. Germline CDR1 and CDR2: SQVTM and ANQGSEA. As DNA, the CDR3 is TGCAGCGCGCTTTACACTGAAGCTTTCTTT. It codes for CSALYTEAFF. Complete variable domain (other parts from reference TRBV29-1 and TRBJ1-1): SAVISQKPSRDICQRGTSLTIQCQVDSQVTMMFWYRQQPGQSLTLIATANQGSEATYESGFVIDKFPISRPNLTFSTLTVSNMSPEDSSIYLCSALYTEAFFGQGTRLTVV.

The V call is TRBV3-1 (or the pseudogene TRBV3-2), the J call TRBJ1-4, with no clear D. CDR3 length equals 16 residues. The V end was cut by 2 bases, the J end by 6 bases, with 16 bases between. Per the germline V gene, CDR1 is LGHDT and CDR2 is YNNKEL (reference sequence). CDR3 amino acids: CASSQISGRADEKLFF. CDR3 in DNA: TGTGCCAGCAGCCAAATCTCGGGGAGGGCGGATGAAAAACTGTTTTTT.

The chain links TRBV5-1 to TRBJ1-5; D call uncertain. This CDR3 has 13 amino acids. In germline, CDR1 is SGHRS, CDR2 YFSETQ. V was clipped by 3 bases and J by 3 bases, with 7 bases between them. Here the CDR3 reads CASSSGNNQPQHF. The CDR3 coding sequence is TGCGCCAGCAGCTCGGGAAACAATCAGCCCCAGCATTTT.